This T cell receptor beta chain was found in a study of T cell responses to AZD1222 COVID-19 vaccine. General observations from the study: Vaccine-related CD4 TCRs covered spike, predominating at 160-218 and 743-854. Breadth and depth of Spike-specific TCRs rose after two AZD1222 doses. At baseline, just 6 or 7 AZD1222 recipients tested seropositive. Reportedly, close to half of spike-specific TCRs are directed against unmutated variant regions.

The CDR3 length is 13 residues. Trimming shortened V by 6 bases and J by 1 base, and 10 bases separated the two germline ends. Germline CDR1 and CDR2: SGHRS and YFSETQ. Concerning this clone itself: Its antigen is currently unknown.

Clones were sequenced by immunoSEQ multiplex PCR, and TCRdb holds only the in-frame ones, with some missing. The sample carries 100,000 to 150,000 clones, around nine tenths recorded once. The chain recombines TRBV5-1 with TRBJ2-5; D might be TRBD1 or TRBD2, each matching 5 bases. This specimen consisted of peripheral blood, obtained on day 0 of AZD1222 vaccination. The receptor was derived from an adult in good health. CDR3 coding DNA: TGCGCCAGCACCAGGGACGCCCAAGAGACCCAGTACTTC. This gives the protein CASTRDAQETQYF.